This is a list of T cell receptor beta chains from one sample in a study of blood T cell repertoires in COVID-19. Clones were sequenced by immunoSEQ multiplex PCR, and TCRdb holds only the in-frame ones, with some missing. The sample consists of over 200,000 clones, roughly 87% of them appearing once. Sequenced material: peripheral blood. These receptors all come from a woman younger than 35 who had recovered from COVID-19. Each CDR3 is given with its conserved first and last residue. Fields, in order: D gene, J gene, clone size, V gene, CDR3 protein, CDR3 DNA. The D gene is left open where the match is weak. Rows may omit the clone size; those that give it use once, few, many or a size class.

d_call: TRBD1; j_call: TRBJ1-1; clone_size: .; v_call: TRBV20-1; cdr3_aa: CSASHRGRSTEAFF; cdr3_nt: TGCAGTGCTAGTCACAGGGGGCGGTCCACTGAAGCTTTCTTT
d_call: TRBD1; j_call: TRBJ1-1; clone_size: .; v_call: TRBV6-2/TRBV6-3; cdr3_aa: CASSYNRQGNTEAFF; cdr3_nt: TGTGCCAGCAGTTACAATAGACAGGGGAACACTGAAGCTTTCTTT
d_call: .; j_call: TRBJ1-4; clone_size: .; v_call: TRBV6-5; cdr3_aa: CASSRQENEKLFF; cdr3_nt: TGTGCCAGCAGTAGACAGGAAAATGAAAAACTGTTTTTT
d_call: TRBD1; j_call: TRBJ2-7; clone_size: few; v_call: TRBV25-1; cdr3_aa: CASSDPAGTGGRAYEQYF; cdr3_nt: TGTGCCAGCAGTGACCCTGCCGGGACAGGGGGCAGAGCCTACGAGCAGTACTTC
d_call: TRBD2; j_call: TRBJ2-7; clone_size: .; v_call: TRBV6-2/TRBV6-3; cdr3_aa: CASSYSAFAGGPYEQYF; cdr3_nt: TGTGCCAGCAGTTACTCGGCCTTTGCGGGGGGACCCTACGAGCAGTACTTC
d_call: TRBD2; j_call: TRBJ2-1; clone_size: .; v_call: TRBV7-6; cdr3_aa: CASSLGGLRGGEQFF; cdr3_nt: TGTGCCAGCAGCTTAGGGGGACTGCGCGGGGGTGAGCAGTTCTTC
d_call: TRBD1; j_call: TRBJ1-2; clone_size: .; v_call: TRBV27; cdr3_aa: CASRTGGTGYGYTF; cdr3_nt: TGTGCCAGCCGAACAGGGGGCACTGGCTATGGCTACACCTTC
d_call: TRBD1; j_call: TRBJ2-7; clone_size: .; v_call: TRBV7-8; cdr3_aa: CASVTGTGLYEQYF; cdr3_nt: TGTGCCAGTGTAACCGGGACAGGGCTATACGAGCAGTACTTC
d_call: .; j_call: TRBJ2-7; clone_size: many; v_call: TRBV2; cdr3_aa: CARGREGRTYEQYF; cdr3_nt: TGTGCCAGGGGTCGAGAGGGCCGTACCTACGAGCAGTACTTC
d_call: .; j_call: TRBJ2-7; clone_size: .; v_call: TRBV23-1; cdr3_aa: CASSQSGPLDMLGQLDSSYEQYF; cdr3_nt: TGCGCCAGCAGTCAATCCGGACCCCTGGACATGCTCGGACAGCTTGACAGCTCCTACGAGCAGTACTTC
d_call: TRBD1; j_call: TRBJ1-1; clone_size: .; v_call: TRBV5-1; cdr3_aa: CASSLVYRTGTTEAFF; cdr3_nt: TGCGCCAGCAGCTTGGTTTATAGGACAGGGACCACTGAAGCTTTCTTT
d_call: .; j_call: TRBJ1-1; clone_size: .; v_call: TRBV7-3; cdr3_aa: CASSLSGGRETEAFF; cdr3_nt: TGTGCCAGCAGCCTCTCTGGCGGGAGGGAGACTGAAGCTTTCTTT
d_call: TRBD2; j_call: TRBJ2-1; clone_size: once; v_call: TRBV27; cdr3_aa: CASSLIAGGWDNEQFF; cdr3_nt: TGTGCCAGCAGTCTAATAGCGGGAGGTTGGGACAATGAGCAGTTCTTC
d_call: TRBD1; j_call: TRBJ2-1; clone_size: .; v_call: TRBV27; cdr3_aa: CASSPGGSYEQFF; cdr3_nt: TGTGCCAGCAGTCCAGGGGGTTCTTATGAGCAGTTCTTC
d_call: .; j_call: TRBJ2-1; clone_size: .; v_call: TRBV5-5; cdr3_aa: CASSLDRNNEQFF; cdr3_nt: TGTGCCAGCAGCTTGGACAGAAACAATGAGCAGTTCTTC
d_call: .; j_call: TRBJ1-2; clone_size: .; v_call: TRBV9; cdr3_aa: CASSVGGGSNYGYTF; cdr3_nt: TGTGCCAGCAGCGTAGGTGGCGGTTCTAACTATGGCTACACCTTC
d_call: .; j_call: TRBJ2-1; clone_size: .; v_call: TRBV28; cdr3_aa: CASSLGGEQFF; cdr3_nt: TGTGCCAGCAGTTTGGGGGGTGAGCAGTTCTTC
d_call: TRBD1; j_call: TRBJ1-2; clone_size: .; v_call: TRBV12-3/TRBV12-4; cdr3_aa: CASSDPGQSYTF; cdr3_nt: TGTGCCAGCAGCGACCCGGGACAGAGCTACACCTTC
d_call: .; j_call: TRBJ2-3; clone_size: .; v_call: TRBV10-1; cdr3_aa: CASSESSLAPDTQYF; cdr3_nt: TGCGCCAGCAGTGAGTCATCCCTAGCGCCAGATACGCAGTATTTT
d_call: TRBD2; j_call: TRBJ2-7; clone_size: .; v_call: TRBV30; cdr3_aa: CAWSRGVSYEQYF; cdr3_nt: TGTGCCTGGAGTCGGGGGGTCTCCTACGAGCAGTACTTC
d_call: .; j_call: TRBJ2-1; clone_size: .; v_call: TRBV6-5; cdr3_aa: CASSYDMLAPNEQFF; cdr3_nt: TGTGCCAGCAGTTACGATATGCTAGCGCCCAATGAGCAGTTCTTC
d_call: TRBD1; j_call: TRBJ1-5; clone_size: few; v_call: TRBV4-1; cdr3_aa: CASSQEVFQGAGRQPQHF; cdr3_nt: TGCGCCAGCAGCCAAGAAGTGTTTCAGGGGGCGGGTCGGCAGCCCCAGCATTTT
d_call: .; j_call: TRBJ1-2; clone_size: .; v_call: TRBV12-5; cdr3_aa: CASGLVGHLYGYTF; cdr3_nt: TGTGCTAGTGGTTTGGTCGGACACCTCTATGGCTACACCTTC
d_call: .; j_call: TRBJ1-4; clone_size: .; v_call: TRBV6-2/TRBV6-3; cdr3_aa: CASSSQHRPAPTNEKLFF; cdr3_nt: TGTGCCAGCAGTTCTCAACACAGGCCAGCCCCAACTAATGAAAAACTGTTTTTT
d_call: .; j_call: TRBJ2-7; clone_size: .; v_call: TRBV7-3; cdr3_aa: CASSPGGEQYF; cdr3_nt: TGTGCCAGCAGCCCCGGGGGCGAGCAGTACTTC
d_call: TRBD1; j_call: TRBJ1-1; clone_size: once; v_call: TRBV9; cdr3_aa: CASSPRTGSTEAFF; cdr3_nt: TGTGCCAGCAGCCCACGGACAGGGAGCACTGAAGCTTTCTTT
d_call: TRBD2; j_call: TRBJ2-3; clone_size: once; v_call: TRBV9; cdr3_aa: CASSVGFSGRADTQYF; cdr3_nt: TGTGCCAGCAGCGTAGGGTTTAGCGGGAGAGCAGATACGCAGTATTTT
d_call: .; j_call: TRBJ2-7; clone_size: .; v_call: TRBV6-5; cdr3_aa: CASSFSRGETYEQYF; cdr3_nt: TGTGCCAGCAGTTTCTCACGGGGTGAAACCTACGAGCAGTACTTC
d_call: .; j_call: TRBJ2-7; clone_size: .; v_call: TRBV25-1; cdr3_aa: CASSASGLLYEQYF; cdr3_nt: TGTGCCAGCAGTGCCTCGGGACTCCTCTACGAGCAGTACTTC
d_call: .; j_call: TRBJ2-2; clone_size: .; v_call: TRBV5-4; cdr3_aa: CASSLDNRPGELFF; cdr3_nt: TGTGCCAGCAGCTTAGATAACAGGCCCGGGGAGCTGTTTTTT
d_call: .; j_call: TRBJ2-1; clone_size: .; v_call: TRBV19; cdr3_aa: CASSYGLTNEQFF; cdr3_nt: TGTGCCAGTAGTTACGGACTTACCAATGAGCAGTTCTTC
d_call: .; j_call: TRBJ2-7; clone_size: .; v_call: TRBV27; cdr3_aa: CASSLSSYEQYF; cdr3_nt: TGTGCCAGCAGTCTGAGCTCCTACGAGCAGTACTTC
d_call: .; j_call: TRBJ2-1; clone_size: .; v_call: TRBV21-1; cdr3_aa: CASSKVEGCNEQFF; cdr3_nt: TGTGCCAGCAGCAAAGTGGAGGGTTGCAATGAGCAGTTCTTC
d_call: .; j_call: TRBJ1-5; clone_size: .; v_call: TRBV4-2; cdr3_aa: CASSQDRSRGAPQHF; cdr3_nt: TGTGCCAGCAGCCAAGATCGGTCGCGCGGGGCGCCCCAGCATTTT
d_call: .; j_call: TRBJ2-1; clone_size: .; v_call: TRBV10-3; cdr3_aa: CATQILDEQFF; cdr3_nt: TGTGCCACCCAGATCCTCGATGAGCAGTTCTTC
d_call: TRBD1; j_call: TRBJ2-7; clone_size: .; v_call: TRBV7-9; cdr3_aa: CASSLWRGTGVYEQYF; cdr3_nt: TGTGCCAGCAGCTTATGGCGGGGGACAGGGGTATACGAGCAGTACTTC
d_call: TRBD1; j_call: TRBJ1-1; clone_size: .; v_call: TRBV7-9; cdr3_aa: CASSLGQMGTEAFF; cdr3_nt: TGTGCCAGCAGCTTGGGACAGATGGGGACTGAAGCTTTCTTT
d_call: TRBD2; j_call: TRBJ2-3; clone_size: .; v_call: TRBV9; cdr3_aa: CASSVGLAGSREKGTQYF; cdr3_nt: TGTGCCAGCAGCGTAGGCCTAGCGGGAAGTCGGGAAAAGGGTACGCAGTATTTT
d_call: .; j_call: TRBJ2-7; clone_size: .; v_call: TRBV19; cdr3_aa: CASSIASGDSYEQYF; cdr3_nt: TGTGCCAGTAGTATAGCCTCGGGAGACTCCTACGAGCAGTACTTC
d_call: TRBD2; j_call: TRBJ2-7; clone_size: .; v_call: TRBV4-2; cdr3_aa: CASSQREGQGEQYF; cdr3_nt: TGTGCCAGCAGCCAGCGGGAGGGCCAGGGAGAGCAGTACTTC
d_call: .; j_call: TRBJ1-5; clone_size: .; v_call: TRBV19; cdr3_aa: CASSILPGSNQPQHF; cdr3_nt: TGTGCCAGTAGTATCCTACCGGGGAGCAATCAGCCCCAGCATTTT
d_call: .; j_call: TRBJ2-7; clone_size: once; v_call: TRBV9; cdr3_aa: CASSVTVGTPYEQYF; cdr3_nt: TGTGCCAGCAGCGTAACCGTCGGGACACCCTACGAGCAGTACTTC
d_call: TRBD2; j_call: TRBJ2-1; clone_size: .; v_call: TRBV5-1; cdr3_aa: CASSRDYGVAEQFF; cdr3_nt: TGCGCCAGCAGCAGGGACTACGGTGTCGCCGAGCAGTTCTTC
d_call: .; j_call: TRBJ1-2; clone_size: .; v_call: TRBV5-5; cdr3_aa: CASSPQAGELGYTF; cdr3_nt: TGTGCCAGCAGCCCCCAGGCGGGGGAATTAGGCTACACCTTC
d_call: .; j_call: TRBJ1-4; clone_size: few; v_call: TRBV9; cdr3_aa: CASSPTATNEKLFF; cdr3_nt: TGTGCCAGCAGCCCGACTGCAACTAATGAAAAACTGTTTTTT
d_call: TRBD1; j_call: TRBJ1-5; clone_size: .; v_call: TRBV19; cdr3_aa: CASSIDSEGARLNQPQHF; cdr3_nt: TGTGCCAGTAGTATAGACTCGGAGGGGGCTCGTTTAAATCAGCCCCAGCATTTT
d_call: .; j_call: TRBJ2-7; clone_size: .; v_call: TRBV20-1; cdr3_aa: CSVSWGHEQYF; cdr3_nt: TGCAGTGTTAGCTGGGGGCACGAGCAGTACTTC
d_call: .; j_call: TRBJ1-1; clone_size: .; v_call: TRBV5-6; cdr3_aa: CASSLGGRFMNTEAFF; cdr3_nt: TGTGCCAGCAGCTTGGGGGGCAGATTCATGAACACTGAAGCTTTCTTT
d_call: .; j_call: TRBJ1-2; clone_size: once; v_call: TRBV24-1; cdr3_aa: CATPSGGLGHGYTF; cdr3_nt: TGTGCCACCCCCTCGGGCGGGCTCGGCCATGGCTACACCTTC
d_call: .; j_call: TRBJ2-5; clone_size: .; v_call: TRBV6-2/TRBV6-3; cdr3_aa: CASSRSRGETQYF; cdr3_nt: TGTGCCAGCAGTAGATCCCGGGGAGAGACCCAGTACTTC
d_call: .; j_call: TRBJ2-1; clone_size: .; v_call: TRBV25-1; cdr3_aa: CASSGPAGASSYNEQFF; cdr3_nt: TGTGCCAGCAGTGGACCTGCGGGGGCGAGCTCCTACAATGAGCAGTTCTTC
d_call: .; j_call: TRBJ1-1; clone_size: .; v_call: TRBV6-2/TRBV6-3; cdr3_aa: CASSSPGGTEAFF; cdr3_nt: TGTGCCAGCAGCTCACCGGGGGGCACTGAAGCTTTCTTT
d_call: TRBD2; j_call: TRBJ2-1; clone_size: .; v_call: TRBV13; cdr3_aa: CASSLIAGAHNEQFF; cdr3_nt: TGTGCCAGCAGCTTAATAGCGGGAGCCCACAATGAGCAGTTCTTC
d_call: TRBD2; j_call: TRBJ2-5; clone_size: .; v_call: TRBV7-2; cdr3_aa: CASGLGAGGVETQYF; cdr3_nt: TGTGCCAGCGGCCTAGGAGCGGGAGGGGTAGAGACCCAGTACTTC
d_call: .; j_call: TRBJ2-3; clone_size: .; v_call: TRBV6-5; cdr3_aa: CASSLGPGADTQYF; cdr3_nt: TGTGCCAGCAGCCTCGGGCCGGGGGCAGATACGCAGTATTTT